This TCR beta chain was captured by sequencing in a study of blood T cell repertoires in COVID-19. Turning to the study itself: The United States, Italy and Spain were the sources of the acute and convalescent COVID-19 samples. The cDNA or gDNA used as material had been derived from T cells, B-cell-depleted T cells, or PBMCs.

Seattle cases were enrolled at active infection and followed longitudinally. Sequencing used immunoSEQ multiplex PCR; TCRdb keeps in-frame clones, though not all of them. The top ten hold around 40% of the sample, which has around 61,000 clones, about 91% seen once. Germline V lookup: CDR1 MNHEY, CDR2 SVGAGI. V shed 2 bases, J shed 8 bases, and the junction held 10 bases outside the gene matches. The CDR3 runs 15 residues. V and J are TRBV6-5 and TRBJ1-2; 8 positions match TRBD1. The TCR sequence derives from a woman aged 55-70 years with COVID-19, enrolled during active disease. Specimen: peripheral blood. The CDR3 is CASSYGGTGGDGYTF. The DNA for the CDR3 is TGTGCCAGCAGTTACGGAGGGACAGGAGGAGACGGCTACACCTTC.